Presented here are 23 T cell receptor beta chains from one specimen sequenced in a study of blood T cells in healthy people across ages. For the second PCR, which ran for about 7 to 12 cycles, a sample-barcoded 5' primer and a J-beta primer mix were used. TCRdb analysed the 5' RACE reads with MiXCR anew, one entry per CDR3 protein. Of about 720,000 distinct CDR3 sequences listed, approximately 25% were seen once; the top ten hold roughly 3.8%. The sample was also reused in another study, on T cells of mothers and their children.

The sample comprised blood. These receptors all stem from a boy aged 10-17 years in good health.

This sequence joins TRBV7-3 and TRBJ2-2, with D tentatively TRBD1 or TRBD2 (6 bases each). Trimming took 5 bases from V and 2 from J, leaving 15 bases between them. Germline CDR1 SGHTA, CDR2 FQGTGA. The CDR3 extends over 16 amino acids. CDR3 residues: CASSPGGQGNTGELFF. The CDR3 coding sequence is TGTGCCAGCAGCCCTGGGGGGCAGGGCAACACCGGGGAGCTGTTTTTT.

The rearrangement uses TRBV29-1 and TRBJ1-2, with a tentative D call TRBD1 (6 bases). The germline V gene has CDR1 SQVTM and CDR2 ANQGSEA. The V end lost 4 bases, the J end lost 4 bases, and 13 bases lay between the germline ends. The CDR3 is 13 residues long. Here the CDR3 reads CSVAGVSVYGYTF. CDR3 sequence (DNA): TGCAGCGTTGCAGGGGTTTCGGTCTATGGCTACACCTTC. The full variable domain, in which reference TRBV29-1 and TRBJ1-2 provide the parts outside the CDR3, is SAVISQKPSRDICQRGTSLTIQCQVDSQVTMMFWYRQQPGQSLTLIATANQGSEATYESGFVIDKFPISRPNLTFSTLTVSNMSPEDSSIYLCSVAGVSVYGYTFGSGTRLTVV.

This clonotype has just one count. The V gene is TRBV7-9, the J gene TRBJ2-5; D not certain. Looked up from germline, CDR1 is SEHNR and CDR2 is FQNEAQ (reference sequence). V lost 0 bases and J lost 5, with 13 bases in between. The CDR3 sequence is 15 residues long. The CDR3 bases are TGTGCCAGCAGCTTAGCGCTTGGCGCCGGGGAGACCCAGTACTTC. This translates into CASSLALGAGETQYF.

Only a few counts were recorded for this clonotype. V and J are TRBV7-9 and TRBJ2-6; D is uncertain. The length of the CDR3 is 16 residues. In germline, CDR1 is SEHNR, CDR2 FQNEAQ (reference sequence). Trimming pared 5 bases from V and 0 bases from J, leaving 11 bases between. CDR3 protein: CASSPYPLSGANVLTF. The DNA for the CDR3 is TGTGCCAGCAGCCCATACCCCCTCTCTGGGGCCAACGTCCTGACTTTC. Using reference TRBV7-9 and TRBJ2-6 for the parts outside the CDR3, the full variable domain is DTGVSQNPRHKITKRGQNVTFRCDPISEHNRLYWYRQTLGQGPEFLTYFQNEAQLEKSRLLSDRFSAERPKGSFSTLEIQRTEQGDSAMYLCASSPYPLSGANVLTFGAGSRLTVL.

In its sample, this clonotype was seen many times. This CDR3 reads CASSLGRATGELFF. The CDR3 DNA is TGTGCCAGCAGCTTAGGCAGGGCCACCGGGGAGCTGTTTTTT. The chain joins TRBV13 to TRBJ2-2; the D gene is possibly TRBD1 (5 bases). Germline values: CDR1 PRHDT, CDR2 FYEKMQ (reference sequence). The V end was cut by 0 bases, the J end by 4 bases, with 6 bases between. The CDR3 runs to 14 residues.

This clonotype was picked up a small number of times. This chain's CDR3 is CAWSVRGGNQPQHF. The CDR3 nucleotides read TGTGCCTGGAGTGTAAGGGGGGGCAATCAGCCCCAGCATTTT. The J gene is TRBJ1-5, the V gene TRBV30; D may be TRBD1 (6 bases). V shed 0 bases and J shed 2 bases, with 8 bases lying between them. Germline-derived CDR1 and CDR2 are GTSNPN and SVGIG (reference sequence). This CDR3 is built from 14 residues.

The chain combines TRBV5-4 with TRBJ2-1; 7 nucleotides match TRBD2. Germline loops: CDR1 SGHNT, CDR2 YYREEE (reference sequence). V lost 0 bases and J lost 5; bases outside the gene matches: 8. The CDR3 extends over 16 amino acids. This CDR3 is CASSLEASGLNNEQFF. As DNA, the CDR3 is TGTGCCAGCAGCTTGGAGGCTAGCGGACTCAACAATGAGCAGTTCTTC.

The CDR3 nucleotides read TGCAGTGCTAGGGCGGCTAGCGGGAGGGCAGATACGCAGCATTTT. Encoded protein: CSARAASGRADTQHF. The genes are TRBV20-1 and TRBJ2-3; D unresolved. The J call may be faulty, since TRBJ1-5 better matches the DNA end. The CDR3 loop spans 15 amino acids. Germline V gene data show CDR1 as DFQATT and CDR2 as SNEGSKA (reference sequence).

Only a few counts were recorded for this clonotype. The chain joins TRBV28 to TRBJ2-5; 14 bases agree with TRBD2. The CDR3 has 19 residues. In germline, CDR1 is MDHEN, CDR2 SYDVKM. Germline trimming cut 3 bases from V and 1 base from J; bases unmatched to any gene: 10. As DNA, the CDR3 is TGTGCCAGCAGTTTCTTAGGGACTAGCGGGGGAGGGGGCCAAGAGACCCAGTACTTC. The encoded protein is CASSFLGTSGGGGQETQYF. Looking up the rest from reference TRBV28 and TRBJ2-5 gives the full variable domain: DVKVTQSSRYLVKRTGEKVFLECVQDMDHENMFWYRQDPGLGLRLIYFSYDVKMKEKGDIPEGYSVSREKKERFSLILESASTNQTSMYLCASSFLGTSGGGGQETQYFGPGTRLLVL.

V is TRBV6-2 or TRBV6-3 and J is TRBJ1-5; D not certain. The CDR3 is made up of 14 amino acids. The germline V and J ends were trimmed by 6 bases and 3 bases, with 12 bases remaining between them. Germline V gene data show CDR1 as MNHEY and CDR2 as SVGEGT. This CDR3 is CASRYRENNQPQHF. CDR3 in DNA: TGTGCCAGCAGGTACCGGGAGAACAATCAGCCCCAGCATTTT.

V and J are TRBV3-1 and TRBJ2-1; 14 nucleotides align to TRBD2. With the DNA end fitting TRBJ2-7 better, the J assignment may be wrong. CDR1 LGHDT and CDR2 YNNKEL come from the germline V gene (reference sequence). This CDR3 contains 16 residues. For the CDR3, the DNA is TGTGCCAGCAGCCCGACTAGCGGGAGGGCTTGGTACGAGCAGTACTTC. It is translated as CASSPTSGRAWYEQYF.

J is TRBJ1-1 and V is TRBV20-1; 9 bases agree with TRBD1. This CDR3 spans 11 amino acids. Germline V gene lookup returns CDR1 DFQATT and CDR2 SNEGSKA (reference sequence). The CDR3 here is CSAQGATEAFF. The DNA for the CDR3 is TGCAGCGCACAGGGGGCAACTGAAGCTTTCTTT.

This sequence joins TRBV20-1 and TRBJ2-1; D may be TRBD1 or TRBD2 (6 bases each). The CDR3 contains 14 residues. The germline V gene has CDR1 DFQATT and CDR2 SNEGSKA (reference sequence). Deletions cut 4 bases from V and 3 bases from J, with 13 bases between. The CDR3 here is CSAKGGGNYNEQFF. The CDR3 nucleotides are TGCAGTGCTAAGGGGGGCGGGAACTACAATGAGCAGTTCTTC.

This chain connects TRBV20-1 to TRBJ2-5; TRBD2 matches at 12 bases. The J call is in doubt because the DNA end fits TRBJ2-1 better. The CDR3 is made up of 19 amino acids. Looked up from germline, CDR1 is DFQATT and CDR2 is SNEGSKA (reference sequence). The CDR3 loop reads CSARDPPSGGALRNNEQFF. CDR3 in DNA: TGCAGTGCTAGAGACCCCCCTAGCGGGGGGGCACTGCGGAACAATGAGCAGTTCTTC.

As DNA, the CDR3 is TGTGCCACCAGTGGGGGACAGGGGGCCTACAATGAGCAGTTCTTC. Amino acids: CATSGGQGAYNEQFF. This sequence joins TRBV24-1 and TRBJ2-1; 11 bases align to TRBD1. V lost 5 bases and J lost 2; bases outside the gene matches: 1. Looked up from germline, CDR1 is KGHDR and CDR2 is SFDVKD. The CDR3 length is 15 residues.

This clonotype was observed a few times. This chain joins TRBV5-1 and TRBJ2-4, with TRBD2 matching 8 bases. Germline CDR1 is SGHRS and CDR2 is YFSETQ. CDR3 size: 15 residues. The ends lost 0 bases at V and 16 bases at J; junction bases unmatched: 15. CDR3 amino acids: CASSLDGVAGPGDYF. CDR3 DNA: TGCGCCAGCAGCTTGGACGGAGTAGCGGGGCCAGGGGATTACTTC.

V gene TRBV7-9 combines with J gene TRBJ2-5; D is uncertain. The CDR3 is 13 amino acids. In germline, CDR1 is SEHNR, CDR2 FQNEAQ (reference sequence). V lost 5 bases to trimming and J lost 4 bases, with 11 bases between them. This CDR3 is CASSLVDGETQYF. The CDR3 DNA reads as TGTGCCAGCAGCCTCGTGGACGGAGAGACCCAGTACTTC.

Remarks on this clonotype: One end of the junction fails to match germline, which may point to a read error. This chain connects TRBV7-2 to TRBJ2-5, with D perhaps matching TRBD2 (6 bases). Germline V gene data show CDR1 as SGHTA and CDR2 as FQGNSA. The CDR3 contains 14 residues. CDR3 bases: TGTGCCAGCAGCCAGGGACTGGGAACTGCGGTACGGCACTTC. Residues: CASSQGLGTAVRHF.

This clonotype turned up a few times. V is TRBV4-3 and J is TRBJ2-2; D is ambiguous. CDR3 length equals 12 residues. Per the germline V gene, CDR1 is LGHNA and CDR2 is YSLEER. V shed 2 bases and J shed 8 bases, with 6 bases lying between them. This chain's CDR3 is CASSQIPGELFF. CDR3 DNA: TGCGCCAGCAGCCAAATTCCTGGGGAGCTGTTTTTT.

This chain links TRBV20-1 with TRBJ1-2; 9 bases line up with TRBD1. The CDR3 runs to 15 residues. In germline, CDR1 is DFQATT, CDR2 SNEGSKA (reference sequence). The ends lost 2 bases at V and 4 bases at J; junction bases unmatched: 8. CDR3: CSARSGTGYGYGYTF. The DNA of the CDR3 is TGCAGTGCTAGATCTGGGACAGGGTACGGCTATGGCTACACCTTC.

This clonotype has a handful of counts. The chain couples TRBV5-6 to TRBJ1-6; possible D gene TRBD1, 5 bases. The germline V and J ends were trimmed by 0 bases and 2 bases, with 15 bases remaining between them. The germline V gene has CDR1 SGHDT and CDR2 YYEEEE. This CDR3 contains 18 residues. The CDR3 here is CASSLGNVGGTYNSPLHF. CDR3 nucleotides: TGTGCCAGCAGCTTGGGAAATGTTGGGGGTACCTATAATTCACCCCTCCACTTT.

This clonotype was seen repeatedly, ten times or more. This chain uses TRBV6-1 with TRBJ2-7; D ambiguous. V was shortened by 6 bases and J by 1 base, with 7 bases between the two germline ends. CDR3 length: 12 amino acids. From germline, CDR1 is MNHNS and CDR2 SASEGT. The DNA of the CDR3 is TGTGCCAGCAGCGACGGGTCCTACGAGCAGTACTTC. Its translation is CASSDGSYEQYF.

This chain uses TRBV7-3 with TRBJ2-1; 10 nucleotides agree with TRBD2. This CDR3 contains 15 residues. CDR1 SGHTA and CDR2 FQGTGA come from the germline V gene. V shed 1 base, J shed 7 bases, and the junction held 4 bases outside the gene matches. CDR3 region: CASSLILAGVNEQFF. CDR3 DNA: TGTGCCAGCAGCTTAATTCTAGCGGGAGTTAATGAGCAGTTCTTC.